What follows describes a single T cell receptor (beta chain). Sequencing used immunoSEQ multiplex PCR; TCRdb keeps in-frame clones, though not all of them. Among more than 75,000 clones, around nine tenths were seen once, and the ten largest hold over 0.35%. Germline V gene sequence: CDR1 SEHNR, CDR2 FQNEAQ (reference sequence). Trimming pared 2 bases from V and 3 bases from J, leaving 7 bases between. The CDR3 has 13 residues. The entry originates in a study of OX40 agonist ivuxolimab in advanced cancers. The TCR sequence derives from an adult with an advanced solid tumor such as melanoma, head and neck, liver or kidney cancer. The sample consisted of CD4+ or CD8+ T cells sorted from blood, taken in a trial of the OX40 agonist ivuxolimab. V and J are TRBV7-9 and TRBJ1-2, with D uncertain. The CDR3 protein is CASSLIAYYGYTF. The CDR3 DNA is TGTGCCAGCAGCTTAATTGCATACTATGGCTACACCTTC.